Sequencing of this TCR beta chain was carried out in a study of control samples from healthy donors and cancer patients. CDR1 and CDR2 (germline): SGHKS, YYEKEE (reference sequence). With V trimmed by 4 bases and J by 5 bases, 8 bases remained unmatched. The CDR3 sequence is 14 residues long. This clone was seen once. The table came from immunoSEQ multiplex PCR; TCRdb's copy has only in-frame clones and leaves some out. The sample gives some 120,000 clones, around 87% of which show up once; approximately 1% is in the top ten. The chain employs TRBV5-5 and TRBJ2-5; 7 nucleotides line up with TRBD1. The sequence came from a woman in her 50s with colorectal cancer. The sequenced material came from PBMCs. The CDR3 reads CASSAETGLETQYF. The CDR3 DNA sequence: TGTGCCAGCAGCGCCGAGACAGGGTTGGAGACCCAGTACTTC.